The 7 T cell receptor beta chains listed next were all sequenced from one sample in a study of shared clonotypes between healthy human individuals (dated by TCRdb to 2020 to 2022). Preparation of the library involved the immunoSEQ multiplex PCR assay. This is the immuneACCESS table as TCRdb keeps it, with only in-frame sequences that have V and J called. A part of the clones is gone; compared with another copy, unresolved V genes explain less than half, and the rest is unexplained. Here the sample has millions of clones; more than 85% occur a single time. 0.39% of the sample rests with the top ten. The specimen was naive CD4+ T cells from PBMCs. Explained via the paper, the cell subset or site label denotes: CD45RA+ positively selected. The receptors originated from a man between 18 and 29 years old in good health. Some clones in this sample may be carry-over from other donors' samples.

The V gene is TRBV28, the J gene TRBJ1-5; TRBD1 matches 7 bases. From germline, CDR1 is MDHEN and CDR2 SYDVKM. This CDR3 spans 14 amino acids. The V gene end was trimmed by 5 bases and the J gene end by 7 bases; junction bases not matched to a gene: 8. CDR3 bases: TGTGCCAGCAGTAAGCGACAGGGCTGGCAGCCCCAGCATTTT. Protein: CASSKRQGWQPQHF.

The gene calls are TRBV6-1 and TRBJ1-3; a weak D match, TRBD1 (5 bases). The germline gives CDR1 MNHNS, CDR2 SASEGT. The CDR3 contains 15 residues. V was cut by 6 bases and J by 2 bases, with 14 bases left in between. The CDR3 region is CASSAWGVAGNTIYF. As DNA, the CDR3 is TGTGCCAGCAGCGCCTGGGGGGTTGCTGGAAACACCATATATTTT.

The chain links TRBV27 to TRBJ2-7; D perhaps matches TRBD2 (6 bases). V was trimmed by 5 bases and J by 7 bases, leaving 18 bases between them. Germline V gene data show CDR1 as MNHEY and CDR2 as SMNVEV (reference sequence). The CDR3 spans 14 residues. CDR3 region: CASSKWDLWWEQYF. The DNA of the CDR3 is TGTGCCAGCAGTAAATGGGACTTGTGGTGGGAGCAGTACTTC.

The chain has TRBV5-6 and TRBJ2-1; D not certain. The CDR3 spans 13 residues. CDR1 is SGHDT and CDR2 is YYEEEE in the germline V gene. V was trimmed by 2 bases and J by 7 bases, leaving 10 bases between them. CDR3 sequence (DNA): TGTGCCAGCAGCTTAAGTATGGAGAATGAGCAGTTCTTC. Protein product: CASSLSMENEQFF.

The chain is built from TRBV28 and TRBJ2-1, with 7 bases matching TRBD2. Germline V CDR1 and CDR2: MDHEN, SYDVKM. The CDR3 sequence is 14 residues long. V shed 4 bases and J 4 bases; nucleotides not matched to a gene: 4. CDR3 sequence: CASSSGLLYNEQFF. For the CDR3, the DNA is TGTGCCAGCAGTTCGGGACTACTATACAATGAGCAGTTCTTC.

The DNA for the CDR3 is TGTGCCAGCTCAGCGGGACGGAAAGAGACCCAGTACTTC. Translation: CASSAGRKETQYF. The chain employs TRBV18 and TRBJ2-5; TRBD2 is a possible D gene (6 bases). With 5 bases removed from V and 3 bases from J, the gap between germline ends came to 10 bases. Germline assignment: CDR1 KGHSH and CDR2 LQKENI. This CDR3 contains 13 residues. Supplemented by reference TRBV18 and TRBJ2-5, the full variable domain reads NAGVMQNPRHLVRRRGQEARLRCSPMKGHSHVYWYRQLPEEGLKFMVYLQKENIIDESGMPKERFSAEFPKEGPSILRIQQVVRGDSAAYFCASSAGRKETQYFGPGTRLLVL.

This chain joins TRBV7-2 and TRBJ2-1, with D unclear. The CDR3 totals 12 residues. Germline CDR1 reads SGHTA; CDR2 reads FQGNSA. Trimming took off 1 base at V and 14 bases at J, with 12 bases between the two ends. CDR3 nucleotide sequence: TGTGCCAGCAGCTTAGAATACGGTGTCAAGTTCTTC. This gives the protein CASSLEYGVKFF.